This TCR beta chain was obtained from a study of OX40 agonist ivuxolimab in advanced cancers. The wider study: Patient treatment consisted of intravenous ivuxolimab administration every 2 weeks at 0.01 to 10 mg/kg. Whole-study findings and limits: Among T cells, CD8+ cells averaged more expanded clones than CD4+ cells. Clones of CD4+ and CD8+ blood T cells grew by week 6 at doses of 0.1 to 3.0 mg/kg.

Only in-frame clones appear in the TCRdb table, and some are missing; sequencing was by immunoSEQ multiplex PCR. The table has tens of thousands of clones, over 75% seen once. Germline V gene lookup returns CDR1 LGHNT and CDR2 FRNRAP. This CDR3 has 13 amino acids. The V end was cut by 0 bases, the J end by 6 bases, with 8 bases between. Samples of blood were obtained at baseline, on cycle 4 day 1, and on cycle 7 day 1. This clone appeared a few times. Its target is unknown. This chain joins TRBV12-5 and TRBJ1-1; a weak D match, TRBD1 (5 bases). This receptor was identified in an adult with an advanced solid tumor such as melanoma, head and neck, liver or kidney cancer. This specimen consisted of CD4+ or CD8+ T cells sorted from blood, obtained in a trial of the OX40 agonist ivuxolimab. This CDR3 is CASGLVEGPEAFF. CDR3 DNA: TGTGCTAGTGGTTTGGTGGAGGGGCCTGAAGCTTTCTTT.